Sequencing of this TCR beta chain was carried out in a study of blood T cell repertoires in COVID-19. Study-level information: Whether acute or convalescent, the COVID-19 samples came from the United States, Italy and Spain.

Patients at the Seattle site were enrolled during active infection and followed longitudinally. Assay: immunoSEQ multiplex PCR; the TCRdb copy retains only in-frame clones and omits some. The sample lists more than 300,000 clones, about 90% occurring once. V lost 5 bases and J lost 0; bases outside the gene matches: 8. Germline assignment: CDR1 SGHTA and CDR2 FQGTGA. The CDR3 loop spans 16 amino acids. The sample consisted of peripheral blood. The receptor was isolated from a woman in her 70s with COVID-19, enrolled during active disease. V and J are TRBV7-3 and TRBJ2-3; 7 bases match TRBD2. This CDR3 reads CASSRVGRGSTDTQYF. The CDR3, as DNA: TGTGCCAGCAGCCGGGTCGGGCGGGGGAGCACAGATACGCAGTATTTT.